This passage covers 25 T cell receptor beta chains from one sample sequenced in a study of OX40 agonist ivuxolimab in advanced cancers. Only in-frame clones appear in the TCRdb table, and some are missing; sequencing was by immunoSEQ multiplex PCR. The sample yields around 31,000 clones, around nine tenths seen once. The sample here was CD4+ or CD8+ T cells sorted from blood, taken in a trial of the OX40 agonist ivuxolimab. These receptors were collected from an adult with an advanced solid tumor such as melanoma, head and neck, liver or kidney cancer.

This chain links TRBV9 with TRBJ2-7, with no clear D. CDR1 and CDR2 (germline): SGDLS, YYNGEE. The CDR3 covers 13 residues. V gave up 4 bases and J gave up 1 base, with 9 bases separating them. CDR3 protein: CASSPLGSYEQYF. In DNA, the CDR3 is TGTGCCAGCAGCCCACTTGGGTCCTACGAGCAGTACTTC.

The chain carries TRBV28 and TRBJ2-7, with a weak D call TRBD1 (5 bases). V was shortened by 8 bases and J by 2 bases, with 13 bases between the two germline ends. CDR3 length equals 13 residues. Germline assignment: CDR1 MDHEN and CDR2 SYDVKM. The CDR3 sequence: CASESTETYEQYF. CDR3 DNA: TGTGCCAGCGAATCGACAGAAACCTACGAGCAGTACTTC.

The chain is built from TRBV2 and TRBJ2-7; TRBD1 aligns across 8 bases. This CDR3 has 18 residues. V dropped 8 bases and J dropped 0; count of bases not matched to a gene: 18. The germline CDR1 and CDR2 sequences are SNHLY and FYNNEI. CDR3 sequence reads: CASLVRDRISKSSYEQYF. CDR3 nucleotide sequence: TGTGCCAGCTTGGTTCGGGACAGGATATCAAAAAGCTCCTACGAGCAGTACTTC. Looking up the rest from reference TRBV2 and TRBJ2-7 gives the full variable domain: EPEVTQTPSHQVTQMGQEVILRCVPISNHLYFYWYRQILGQKVEFLVSFYNNEISEKSEIFDDQFSVERPDGSNFTLKIRSTKLEDSAMYFCASLVRDRISKSSYEQYFGPGTRLTVT.

This sequence joins TRBV7-9 and TRBJ2-7, with 7 bases aligning to TRBD1. CDR1 is SEHNR and CDR2 is FQNEAQ in the germline V gene (reference sequence). The J segment lost 3 bases and the V segment lost 4 bases, leaving 9 bases of the junction unmatched. The CDR3 is made up of 15 amino acids. Written as DNA, the CDR3 is TGTGCCAGCAGCTCCCCCGACAGGGAGAACTACGAGCAGTACTTC. The encoded protein is CASSSPDRENYEQYF.

DNA of the CDR3: TGTGCCAGCAGCACCGCGACAGCCTTCTCTGGAAACACCATATATTTT. Protein sequence: CASSTATAFSGNTIYF. The chain has TRBV9 and TRBJ1-3; TRBD1 might be the D (5 bases). Trimming took 4 bases from V and 0 from J, leaving 14 bases between them. The CDR3 is made up of 16 amino acids. CDR1 and CDR2 (germline): SGDLS, YYNGEE.

The chain combines TRBV7-3 with TRBJ2-3; 10 nucleotides agree with TRBD2. Germline CDR1 and CDR2: SGHTA and FQGTGA. This CDR3 region has 14 residues. V was pared by 4 bases and J by 8 bases, with 6 bases of the junction left unmatched. The CDR3: CASSSPAGGGTQYF. DNA of the CDR3: TGTGCCAGCAGCTCCCCAGCGGGAGGGGGTACGCAGTATTTT.

This clone was counted a few times. The chain combines TRBV7-9 with TRBJ2-1; 8 bases line up with TRBD2. This CDR3 contains 16 residues. The germline V gene encodes CDR1 SEHNR and CDR2 FQNEAQ (reference sequence). The junction had 12 bases not matched to a gene; V was cut back by 4 bases and J by 7 bases. The CDR3 DNA sequence: TGTGCCAGCAGCTCCCTGACGGGGGGGCCGGGGAATGAGCAGTTCTTC. This sequence encodes CASSSLTGGPGNEQFF.

This clone was picked up one time. The chain combines TRBV5-3 with TRBJ2-1, with a tentative D call TRBD1 (7 bases). TRBV5-3 is classed as an ORF, of uncertain function. Trimming took 1 base from V and 8 from J, leaving 19 bases between them. This CDR3 is built from 16 residues. The CDR3 nucleotides read TGTGCCAGAAGCTTGTGTAGCGGACAGGCGGGCGATGAGCAGTTCTTC. This gives the protein CARSLCSGQAGDEQFF.

This clone appeared a few times. V is TRBV15 and J is TRBJ1-5; maybe TRBD1 (6 bases). V was pared by 3 bases and J by 3 bases, with 9 bases between. Germline assignment: CDR1 LNHNV and CDR2 YYDKDF (reference sequence). The CDR3 length is 14 residues. The CDR3 nucleotides read TGTGCCACCAGCAGTGCAGGGGTCAATCAGCCCCAGCATTTT. It codes for CATSSAGVNQPQHF. Drawing the rest from reference TRBV15 and TRBJ1-5, the complete variable domain is DAMVIQNPRYQVTQFGKPVTLSCSQTLNHNVMYWYQQKSSQAPKLLFHYYDKDFNNEADTPDNFQSRRPNTSFCFLDIRSPGLGDTAMYLCATSSAGVNQPQHFGDGTRLSIL.

The rearrangement joins TRBV6-5 to TRBJ1-4; D possibly corresponds to TRBD1 (6 bases). The germline CDR1 and CDR2 sequences are MNHEY and SVGAGI. The germline V and J ends were trimmed by 6 bases and 8 bases, with 13 bases remaining between them. This CDR3 has 13 amino acids. This chain's CDR3 is CASRAGAMEKLFF. The CDR3 coding sequence is TGTGCCAGCAGAGCAGGGGCGATGGAAAAACTGTTTTTT.

The CDR3 bases are TGTGCCAGTAGTATGGGTAATGGCTACACCTTC. This codes for CASSMGNGYTF. This sequence joins TRBV19 and TRBJ1-2; D gene uncertain. The germline CDR1 and CDR2 sequences are LNHDA and SQIVND (reference sequence). The CDR3 covers 11 residues. V was shortened by 3 bases and J by 6 bases, with 5 bases between the two germline ends.

V is TRBV29-1 and J is TRBJ2-7; unclear D gene. This CDR3 is built from 11 residues. The ends were cut back, 0 bases at V and 8 bases at J, with 8 bases in the middle. Germline V gene lookup returns CDR1 SQVTM and CDR2 ANQGSEA. CDR3 DNA: TGCAGCGTTGAAGACACCGTTCAGCAGTACTTC. Translation gives CSVEDTVQQYF.

CDR3 amino acids: CASSPQGHEQYF. The CDR3 DNA is TGTGCCAGCAGCCCTCAGGGGCACGAGCAGTACTTC. The gene calls are TRBV11-2 and TRBJ2-7, with D perhaps matching TRBD1 (6 bases). CDR3 length: 12 amino acids. The V and J ends lost 5 bases and 5 bases respectively, with 10 bases between them. CDR1 SGHAT and CDR2 FQNNGV come from the germline V gene. Using reference TRBV11-2 and TRBJ2-7 for the parts outside the CDR3, the full variable domain is EAGVAQSPRYKIIEKRQSVAFWCNPISGHATLYWYQQILGQGPKLLIQFQNNGVVDDSQLPKDRFSAERLKGVDSTLKIQPAKLEDSAVYLCASSPQGHEQYFGPGTRLTVT.

The chain carries TRBV5-1 and TRBJ2-7; D could derive from TRBD1 or TRBD2 (5 bases each). The ends were cut back, 4 bases at V and 2 bases at J, with 16 bases in the middle. The V gene's germline CDR1 is SGHRS and CDR2 YFSETQ. This CDR3 has 15 amino acids. As DNA, the CDR3 is TGCGCCAGCAGCCCCGACGGGACGTCCCCCTACGAGCAGTACTTC. Its protein is CASSPDGTSPYEQYF.

V gene TRBV27 combines with J gene TRBJ2-3, with unresolved D. V lost 2 bases to trimming and J lost 4 bases, with 7 bases between them. Germline CDR1 reads MNHEY; CDR2 reads SMNVEV (reference sequence). CDR3 length: 13 residues. CDR3 DNA: TGTGCCAGCAGTTTAAAGGCGCCAGATACGCAGTATTTT. This codes for CASSLKAPDTQYF.

This rearrangement joins TRBV6-5 to TRBJ1-6, with no clear D. Germline V gene data show CDR1 as MNHEY and CDR2 as SVGAGI. Trimming took 2 bases from V and 11 from J, leaving 13 bases between them. This CDR3 is built from 14 residues. CDR3 protein: CASSYRRTGAPLHF. The CDR3, as DNA: TGTGCCAGCAGTTACCGCAGGACGGGAGCACCCCTCCACTTT.

The gene calls are TRBV28 and TRBJ1-5; D not resolved. The CDR3 consists of 15 residues. The germline gives CDR1 MDHEN, CDR2 SYDVKM. V was clipped by 3 bases and J by 1 base, with 10 bases between them. The CDR3 DNA reads TGTGCCAGCAGTTTGGACGTATCGAGCAATCAGCCCCAGCATTTT. Encoded protein: CASSLDVSSNQPQHF.

This clone was detected once. This chain joins TRBV7-3 and TRBJ2-1; D remains ambiguous. The CDR3 covers 14 residues. From germline, CDR1 is SGHTA and CDR2 FQGTGA. V was pared by 2 bases and J by 5 bases, with 10 bases between. In nucleotides, the CDR3 is TGTGCCAGCAGCTTACCTCCAATCAACAATGAGCAGTTCTTC. It specifies CASSLPPINNEQFF.

The rearrangement uses TRBV7-6 and TRBJ1-4; 8 bases line up with TRBD1. CDR1 and CDR2 (germline): SGHVS, FNYEAQ. The CDR3 is 15 residues long. V gave up 4 bases and J gave up 8 bases; unmatched junction bases: 9. CDR3 in amino acids: CASSSGTGIREKLFF. The CDR3 coding sequence is TGTGCCAGCAGCTCAGGGACAGGCATTAGGGAAAAACTGTTTTTT.

This chain links TRBV9 with TRBJ2-5; D is uncertain. The CDR3 contains 14 residues. V lost 0 bases, J lost 5 bases, and 11 bases lay in between. Germline CDR1 is SGDLS and CDR2 is YYNGEE. The CDR3 coding sequence is TGTGCCAGCAGCGTAGAATCCCGGACGGAGACCCAGTACTTC. Translating it yields CASSVESRTETQYF.

The chain employs TRBV6-6 and TRBJ2-7; the D is unclear. The CDR3 has 12 amino acids. Trimming left V 5 bases short and J 3 bases short, with 8 bases between. CDR1 is MNHNY and CDR2 is SVGAGI in the germline V gene (reference sequence). For the CDR3, the DNA is TGTGCCAGCAGTCCGACGGGCTACGAGCAGTACTTC. Translating gives CASSPTGYEQYF.

This chain joins TRBV29-1 and TRBJ2-5, with D unresolved. CDR1 and CDR2 from the germline V gene are SQVTM and ANQGSEA. The CDR3 is made up of 13 amino acids. The V end lost 3 bases, the J end lost 4 bases, and 12 bases lay between the germline ends. CDR3 residues: CSVEVVVGETQYF. Written as DNA, the CDR3 is TGCAGCGTTGAGGTCGTAGTGGGAGAGACCCAGTACTTC.

The chain couples TRBV27 to TRBJ2-3, with 11 bases matching TRBD2. Germline V lookup: CDR1 MNHEY, CDR2 SMNVEV (reference sequence). The CDR3 has 21 residues. V was clipped by 5 bases and J by 0 bases; unmatched bases: 19. The DNA for the CDR3 is TGTGCCAGCAGTCTGATAGGACTAGCGGGTCCAATCACCCCTAGCACAGATACGCAGTATTTT. Protein sequence: CASSLIGLAGPITPSTDTQYF.

This chain links TRBV21-1 with TRBJ1-2. TRBV21-1 is listed as a pseudogene. The CDR3 runs 15 residues. DNA of the CDR3: TGTGCCAGCAGCAAAGCCCTACAGGGACTATATGGCTACACCTTC. As protein: CASSKALQGLYGYTF.

The chain carries TRBV28 and TRBJ2-1, with 8 bases fitting TRBD2. After removal of 3 bases from V and 7 bases from J, the junction contained 8 bases not matched to a gene. The CDR3 extends over 15 amino acids. The germline gives CDR1 MDHEN, CDR2 SYDVKM. The CDR3 here is CASSLYLGGANEQFF. The CDR3, as DNA: TGTGCCAGCAGTTTGTACCTCGGGGGGGCGAATGAGCAGTTCTTC.